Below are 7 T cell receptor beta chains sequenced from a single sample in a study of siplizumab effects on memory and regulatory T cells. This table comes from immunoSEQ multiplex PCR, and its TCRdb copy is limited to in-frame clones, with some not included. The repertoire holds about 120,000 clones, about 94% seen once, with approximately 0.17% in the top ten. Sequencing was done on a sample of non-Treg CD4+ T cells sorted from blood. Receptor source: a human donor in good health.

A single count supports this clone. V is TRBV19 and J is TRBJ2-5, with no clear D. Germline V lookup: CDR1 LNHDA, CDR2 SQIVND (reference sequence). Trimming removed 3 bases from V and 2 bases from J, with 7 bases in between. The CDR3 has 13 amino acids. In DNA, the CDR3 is TGTGCCAGTAGTATGGACCTACAAGAGACCCAGTACTTC. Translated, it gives CASSMDLQETQYF.

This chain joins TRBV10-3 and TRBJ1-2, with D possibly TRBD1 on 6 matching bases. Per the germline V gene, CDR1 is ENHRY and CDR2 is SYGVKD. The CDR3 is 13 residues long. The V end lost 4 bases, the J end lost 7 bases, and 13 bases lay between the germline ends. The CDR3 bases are TGTGCCATCAGTGTACGGGGGGGCTTTGGCTACACCTTC. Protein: CAISVRGGFGYTF.

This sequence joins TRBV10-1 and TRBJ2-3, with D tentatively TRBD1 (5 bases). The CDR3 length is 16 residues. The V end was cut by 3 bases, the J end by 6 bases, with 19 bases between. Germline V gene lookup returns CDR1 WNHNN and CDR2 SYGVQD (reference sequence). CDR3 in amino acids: CASSDQDNKPTDTQYF. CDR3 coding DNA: TGCGCCAGCAGTGATCAGGACAATAAGCCGACGGATACGCAGTATTTT.

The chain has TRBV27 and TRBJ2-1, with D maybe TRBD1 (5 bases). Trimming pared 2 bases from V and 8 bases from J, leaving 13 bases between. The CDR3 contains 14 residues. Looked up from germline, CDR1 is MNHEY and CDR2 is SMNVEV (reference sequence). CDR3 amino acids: CASSLQGRVDEQFF. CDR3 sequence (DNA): TGTGCCAGCAGTTTACAGGGCCGGGTGGATGAGCAGTTCTTC.

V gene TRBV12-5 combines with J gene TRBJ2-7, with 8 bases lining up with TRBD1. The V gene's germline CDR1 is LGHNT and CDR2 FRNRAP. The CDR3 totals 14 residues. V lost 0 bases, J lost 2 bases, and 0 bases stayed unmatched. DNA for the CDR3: TGTGCTAGTGGTTTGGTACAGGGGGCCTACGAGCAGTACTTC. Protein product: CASGLVQGAYEQYF.

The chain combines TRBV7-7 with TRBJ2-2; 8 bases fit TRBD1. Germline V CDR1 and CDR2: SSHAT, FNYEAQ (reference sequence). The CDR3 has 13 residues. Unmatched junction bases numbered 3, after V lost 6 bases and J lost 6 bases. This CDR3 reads CASSPGGPGELFF. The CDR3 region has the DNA TGTGCCAGCAGTCCAGGGGGCCCCGGGGAGCTGTTTTTT.

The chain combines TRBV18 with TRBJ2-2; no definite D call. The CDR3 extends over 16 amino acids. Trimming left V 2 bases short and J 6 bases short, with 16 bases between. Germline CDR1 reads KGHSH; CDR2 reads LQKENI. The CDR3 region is CASSPNTSSKAGELFF. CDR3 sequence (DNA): TGTGCCAGCTCACCAAACACGTCTTCGAAAGCCGGGGAGCTGTTTTTT.